Presented here are 13 T cell receptor beta chains from one specimen sequenced in a study of T cells in Graves' hyperthyroidism and ophthalmopathy. Amplification of TCR beta CDR3 regions was performed using RNA transcripts as template. HTBI primers were the set used in a first-round RT-PCR of the TCR CDR3. TCRdb used MiXCR to reprocess the multiplex PCR reads, holding one entry per CDR3 protein. The sample yields roughly 290,000 distinct CDR3 sequences, more than 10% seen once. The specimen was blood. These receptors were obtained from a woman in her twenties or thirties with Graves' hyperthyroidism that later progressed to Graves' ophthalmopathy.

The gene calls are TRBV19 and TRBJ1-1; no reliable D call. Per the germline V gene, CDR1 is LNHDA and CDR2 is SQIVND (reference sequence). The CDR3 consists of 13 residues. Between the trimmed V and J ends, which lost 4 bases and 5 bases, there was a span of 11 bases. DNA for the CDR3: TGTGCCAGTAGTACCCGGACCGGGACTGAAGCTTTCTTT. Protein: CASSTRTGTEAFF.

This clonotype was detected many times. The V and J genes are TRBV7-3 and TRBJ2-1; 10 positions agree with TRBD2. Germline V CDR1 and CDR2: SGHTA, FQGTGA. The CDR3 covers 16 residues. V shed 1 base and J 4 bases; nucleotides not matched to a gene: 4. This chain's CDR3 is CASSLIAGLAYNEQFF. CDR3 DNA sequence: TGTGCCAGCAGCTTAATTGCGGGACTAGCGTACAATGAGCAGTTCTTC.

For this clonotype: A much larger clone sits a single nucleotide away, making a read error possible. The J gene is TRBJ2-1, the V gene TRBV14; no definite D call. The CDR3 is 13 amino acids. Germline values: CDR1 SGHDN, CDR2 FVKESK. V was shortened by 11 bases and J by 0 bases, with 11 bases between the two germline ends. The CDR3 loop reads CAGQTDSYNEQFF. The CDR3, as DNA: TGTGCCGGCCAGACTGACTCCTACAATGAGCAGTTCTTC.

This clonotype was observed many times. This chain uses TRBV7-6 with TRBJ2-7; 8 positions match TRBD2. This CDR3 is 17 amino acids long. Trimming at V came to 5 bases and at J to 3 bases, leaving 15 bases not matched to a gene. The germline V gene has CDR1 SGHVS and CDR2 FNYEAQ. The CDR3 region has the DNA TGTGCCAGCAGCCCAGGTCCGGCGGGAGGAAAAAACTACGAGCAGTACTTC. It encodes CASSPGPAGGKNYEQYF.

This clonotype showed up many times. The J gene is TRBJ2-5, the V gene TRBV28; 10 positions agree with TRBD1. Germline loops: CDR1 MDHEN, CDR2 SYDVKM. V shed 5 bases and J 1 base; nucleotides not matched to a gene: 1. This CDR3 is built from 14 residues. Written as DNA, the CDR3 is TGTGCCAGCAGTGGACAGGGGGGCCAAGAGACCCAGTACTTC. Protein sequence: CASSGQGGQETQYF.

This clonotype was seen at least ten times. The chain employs TRBV7-2 and TRBJ2-7; 7 bases are a match to TRBD1. J was trimmed by 5 bases and V by 5 bases; bases with no gene match: 15. This CDR3 has 16 amino acids. The germline V gene has CDR1 SGHTA and CDR2 FQGNSA. The CDR3 DNA follows: TGTGCCAGCAGCACAGGACAGGCTTCGGCTTGGGACGAGCAGTACTTC. Its translation is CASSTGQASAWDEQYF. The whole variable domain, remainder taken from reference TRBV7-2 and TRBJ2-7, is GAGVSQSPSNKVTEKGKDVELRCDPISGHTALYWYRQSLGQGLEFLIYFQGNSAPDKSGLPSDRFSAERTGGSVSTLTIQRTQQEDSAVYLCASSTGQASAWDEQYFGPGTRLTVT.

The rearrangement uses TRBV2 and TRBJ2-5; 16 bases map to TRBD2. The ends lost 6 bases at V and 5 bases at J; junction bases unmatched: 3. Germline-derived CDR1 and CDR2 are SNHLY and FYNNEI. The CDR3 consists of 15 residues. CDR3 residues: CASRGGLAGGETQYF. The DNA of the CDR3 is TGTGCCAGCAGGGGGGGACTAGCGGGAGGGGAGACCCAGTACTTC.

This clonotype was counted at least ten times. The rearrangement uses TRBV2 and TRBJ2-3, with D perhaps matching TRBD2 (6 bases). Trimming shortened V by 6 bases and J by 2 bases, and 12 bases separated the two germline ends. CDR3 length: 14 amino acids. Germline V gene lookup returns CDR1 SNHLY and CDR2 FYNNEI. CDR3 DNA: TGTGCCAGCAGCCGGGACTTCAACACAGATACGCAGTATTTT. It is translated as CASSRDFNTDTQYF.

This clonotype was found a few times. The chain joins TRBV5-5 to TRBJ2-7, with 8 positions matching TRBD2. V lost 0 bases, J lost 5 bases, and 4 bases stayed unmatched. Germline lookup yields CDR1 SGHKS and CDR2 YYEKEE (reference sequence). CDR3 length: 14 amino acids. The CDR3 coding sequence is TGTGCCAGCAGCTTGGCTAGCGGGCAAGACGAGCAGTACTTC. The encoded protein is CASSLASGQDEQYF.

This clonotype has at least ten counts. The J gene is TRBJ2-7, the V gene TRBV11-2; D is possibly TRBD1 (6 bases). The CDR3 has 19 amino acids. The V end lost 3 bases, the J end lost 2 bases, and 26 bases lay between the germline ends. Germline V lookup: CDR1 SGHAT, CDR2 FQNNGV. DNA of the CDR3: TGTGCCAGCAGCTTCCCCAACAGCCATGACATGACAGGCACCTACGAGCAGTACTTC. As protein: CASSFPNSHDMTGTYEQYF.

This clonotype was counted many times. The chain carries TRBV7-2 and TRBJ2-7; D is ambiguous. Germline CDR1 and CDR2: SGHTA and FQGNSA. This CDR3 has 13 amino acids. V was pared by 6 bases and J by 5 bases, with 14 bases between. The CDR3 region has the DNA TGTGCCAGCAGTCGAACCAACTGGAACGAGCAGTACTTC. As protein: CASSRTNWNEQYF.

The chain joins TRBV7-2 to TRBJ1-4, with 7 bases that match TRBD1. In germline, CDR1 is SGHTA, CDR2 FQGNSA. The CDR3 consists of 14 residues. Trimming removed 5 bases from V and 8 bases from J; junction bases left unmatched: 8. The CDR3 loop is CASSQGTAVEKLFF. CDR3 DNA sequence: TGTGCCAGCAGCCAAGGGACAGCCGTCGAAAAACTGTTTTTT.

This clonotype showed up many times. V is TRBV7-2 and J is TRBJ2-1, with 9 bases matching TRBD2. Germline values: CDR1 SGHTA, CDR2 FQGNSA. Losses at the gene ends were 4 bases for V and 7 bases for J; bases not matched to a gene: 11. This CDR3 is 16 amino acids long. The CDR3 here is CASSSASLAGTNEQFF. The DNA for the CDR3 is TGTGCCAGCAGCTCTGCATCGCTAGCGGGAACTAATGAGCAGTTCTTC.